Shown below are 14 T cell receptor beta chains from a single sample sequenced in a study of CD8+CD57+ T cells in acquired aplastic anemia. Profiling of TCR beta VDJ combinations and CDR3 sequences used genomic DNA as template. TCRdb fed the reads into MiXCR, producing one record per CDR3 protein. The table has approximately 270,000 distinct CDR3 sequences, approximately 57% seen once; the top ten hold 7% to 9%. The sequenced sample consisted of sorted CD4+, CD8+, or CD8+CD57+ T cells (not recorded which) from PBMCs. All receptors come from a human donor with severe aplastic anemia or a healthy control (not recorded which).

The genes are TRBV7-9 and TRBJ1-1; D remains ambiguous. The V gene lost 1 base and the J gene lost 0 bases, with 9 bases spanning the gap. The germline gives CDR1 SEHNR, CDR2 FQNEAQ (reference sequence). The CDR3 is 15 amino acids. The CDR3 sequence is CASSLVGKLNTEAFF. The CDR3 DNA reads as TGTGCCAGCAGCTTAGTGGGGAAATTGAACACTGAAGCTTTCTTT.

CDR3 sequence reads: CATRSYEGYEQFF. The DNA of the CDR3 is TGTGCCACCAGGAGTTATGAGGGCTATGAGCAGTTCTTC. V gene TRBV24-1 combines with J gene TRBJ2-1; TRBD2 is a possible D gene (5 bases). In germline, CDR1 is KGHDR, CDR2 SFDVKD. V was pared by 7 bases and J by 8 bases, with 14 bases between. The CDR3 loop spans 13 amino acids.

A remark on this clonotype: As the CDR3 is not closed by the conserved phenylalanine or tryptophan, this likely results from a read error. The chain employs TRBV7-9 and TRBJ1-6; 8 positions agree with TRBD1. Per the germline V gene, CDR1 is SEHNR and CDR2 is FQNEAQ (reference sequence). Trimming cost V 5 bases and J 10 bases; bases outside gene matches: 7. This CDR3 has 14 residues. The CDR3 here is CASSPQGDGSPLHL. As DNA, the CDR3 is TGTGCCAGCAGCCCACAGGGGGATGGATCACCCCTCCACCTT.

The J gene is TRBJ2-5, the V gene TRBV5-1, with D possibly matching TRBD2 (5 bases). Between the trimmed V and J ends, which lost 5 bases and 1 base, there was a span of 12 bases. The CDR3 is 14 amino acids. CDR1 is SGHRS and CDR2 is YFSETQ in the germline V gene. For the CDR3, the DNA is TGCGCCAGCAGGCGAACTAGAACCCAAGAGACCCAGTACTTC. Its translation is CASRRTRTQETQYF. Full variable domain (outside the CDR3, taken from reference TRBV5-1 and TRBJ2-5): KAGVTQTPRYLIKTRGQQVTLSCSPISGHRSVSWYQQTPGQGLQFLFEYFSETQRNKGNFPGRFSGRQFSNSRSEMNVSTLELGDSALYLCASRRTRTQETQYFGPGTRLLVL.

Of note for this clonotype: An end of the junction differs from the germline gene, which may be a read error. J is TRBJ1-6 and V is TRBV6-4; D perhaps matches TRBD1 (5 bases). The CDR3 covers 14 residues. Germline assignment: CDR1 MRHNA and CDR2 SNTAGT. CDR3 sequence (DNA): TGTGCCAGCAGTAAGGACGGGGCCAATTCACCCCCCCACTTT. Residues: CASSKDGANSPPHF.

Many counts were recorded for this clonotype. The germline gene is not matched at one end of the junction; a read error may be the cause. The chain couples TRBV7-9 to TRBJ2-7; no clear D gene. Germline-derived CDR1 and CDR2 are SEHNR and FQNEAQ (reference sequence). CDR3 size: 10 residues. The CDR3 reads CASSLEKAGF. In DNA form, the CDR3 reads TGTGCCAGCAGCTTGGAAAAGGCTGGGTTC.

This clonotype was counted at least ten times. The genes are TRBV5-1 and TRBJ2-2, with D unclear. The CDR3 is 12 residues long. The germline V gene has CDR1 SGHRS and CDR2 YFSETQ. Trimming shortened V by 1 base and J by 8 bases, and 6 bases separated the two germline ends. The CDR3: CASSLFLGELFF. The CDR3 coding sequence is TGCGCCAGCAGCTTGTTTCTGGGGGAGCTGTTTTTT.

In its sample, this clonotype was seen once. V usage is TRBV2 and J usage is TRBJ1-1, with TRBD1 as a possible D gene (5 bases). Germline V gene lookup returns CDR1 SNHLY and CDR2 FYNNEI. Trimming removed 5 bases at V and 6 bases at J, with 16 bases between. There are 14 residues in the CDR3. The CDR3 nucleotides are TGTGCCAGCAGTAACCGAGACAGCGGGGCTGAAGCTTTCTTT. Translation gives CASSNRDSGAEAFF.

In this sample, this clonotype turned up many times. This chain links TRBV12-5 with TRBJ1-6; 12 bases are a match to TRBD1. Looked up from germline, CDR1 is LGHNT and CDR2 is FRNRAP. CDR3 size: 16 residues. The trim removed 4 bases at V and 4 bases at J, leaving 2 bases unmatched. The CDR3 DNA reads TGTGCTAGTGGTTCGGGACAGGGGGCTTATAATTCACCCCTCCACTTT. Translation: CASGSGQGAYNSPLHF.

This chain links TRBV4-2 with TRBJ2-7; 11 positions agree with TRBD2. V was clipped by 4 bases and J by 2 bases; unmatched bases: 7. Germline V gene sequence: CDR1 LGHNA, CDR2 YNFKEQ. This CDR3 region has 16 residues. CDR3 sequence (DNA): TGTGCCAGCAGCCGTGAGGTAGCGGGGGGGGCCTACGAGCAGTACTTC. Protein: CASSREVAGGAYEQYF.

This clonotype appeared a few times. The rearrangement joins TRBV20-1 to TRBJ2-7, with D hard to call. The CDR3 runs to 12 residues. The V gene lost 6 bases and the J gene lost 2 bases, with 11 bases spanning the gap. Germline lookup yields CDR1 DFQATT and CDR2 SNEGSKA (reference sequence). The CDR3 DNA sequence: TGCAGTGCGGCGCTTGGGACCTACGAGCAGTACTTC. It translates to CSAALGTYEQYF.

This clonotype was seen a single time. V and J are TRBV20-1 and TRBJ2-7; TRBD2 matches 12 bases. Per the germline V gene, CDR1 is DFQATT and CDR2 is SNEGSKA (reference sequence). V lost 5 bases, J lost 6 bases, and 8 bases stayed unmatched. CDR3 size: 14 residues. CDR3 nucleotides: TGCAGTGCTGTGGGCCCTAGCGGGAGGGCCGAGCAGTACTTC. Translated, it gives CSAVGPSGRAEQYF.

The gene calls are TRBV24-1 and TRBJ2-7, with TRBD2 matching 8 bases. Looked up from germline, CDR1 is KGHDR and CDR2 is SFDVKD. CDR3 length equals 15 residues. The J segment lost 4 bases and the V segment lost 11 bases, leaving 15 bases of the junction unmatched. CDR3 protein: CASSLQTGTRYEQYF. CDR3 DNA: TGTGCCAGCAGCCTCCAAACTGGGACTAGGTACGAGCAGTACTTC.

This clonotype was picked up many times. The gene calls are TRBV20-1 and TRBJ1-5, with 8 bases lining up with TRBD1. CDR3 length equals 13 residues. J was trimmed by 6 bases and V by 5 bases; bases with no gene match: 6. Germline V gives CDR1 DFQATT, CDR2 SNEGSKA (reference sequence). DNA for the CDR3: TGCAGTGCTGGAACAGGGGGTTTTCAGCCCCAGCATTTT. Translated, it gives CSAGTGGFQPQHF.